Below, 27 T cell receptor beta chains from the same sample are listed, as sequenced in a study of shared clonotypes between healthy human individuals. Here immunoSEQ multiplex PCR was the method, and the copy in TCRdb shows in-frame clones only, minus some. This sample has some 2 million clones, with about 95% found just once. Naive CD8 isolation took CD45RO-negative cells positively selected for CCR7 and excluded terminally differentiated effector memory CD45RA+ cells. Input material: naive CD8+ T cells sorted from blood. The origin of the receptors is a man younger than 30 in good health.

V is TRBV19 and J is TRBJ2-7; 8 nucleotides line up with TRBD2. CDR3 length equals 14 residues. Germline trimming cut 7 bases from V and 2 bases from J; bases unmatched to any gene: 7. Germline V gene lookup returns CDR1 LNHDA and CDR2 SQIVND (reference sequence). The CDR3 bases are TGTGCCAGTACATTACGGGAGGGCCCCTACGAGCAGTACTTC. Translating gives CASTLREGPYEQYF.

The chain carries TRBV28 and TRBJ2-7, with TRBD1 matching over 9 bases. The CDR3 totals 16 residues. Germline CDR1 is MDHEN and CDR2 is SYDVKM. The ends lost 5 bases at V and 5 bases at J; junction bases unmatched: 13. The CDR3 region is CASSAHDGTGSNEQYF. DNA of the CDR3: TGTGCCAGCAGTGCCCACGACGGGACAGGGTCAAACGAGCAGTACTTC.

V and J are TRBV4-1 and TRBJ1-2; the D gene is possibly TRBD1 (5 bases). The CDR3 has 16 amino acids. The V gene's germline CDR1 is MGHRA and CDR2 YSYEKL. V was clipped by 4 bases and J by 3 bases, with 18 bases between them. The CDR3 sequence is CASSLLPGGDYYGYTF. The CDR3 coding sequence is TGCGCCAGCAGCCTCCTACCGGGAGGGGACTACTATGGCTACACCTTC.

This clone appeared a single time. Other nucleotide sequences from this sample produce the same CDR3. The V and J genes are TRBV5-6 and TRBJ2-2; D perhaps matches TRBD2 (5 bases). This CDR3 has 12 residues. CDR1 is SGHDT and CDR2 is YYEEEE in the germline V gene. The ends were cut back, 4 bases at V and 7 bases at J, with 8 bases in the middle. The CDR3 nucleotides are TGTGCCAGCAGCCTAGGAGGCGGGGAGCTGTTTTTT. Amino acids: CASSLGGGELFF. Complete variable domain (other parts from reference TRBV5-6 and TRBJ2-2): DAGVTQSPTHLIKTRGQQVTLRCSPKSGHDTVSWYQQALGQGPQFIFQYYEEEERQRGNFPDRFSGHQFPNYSSELNVNALLLGDSALYLCASSLGGGELFFGEGSRLTVL.

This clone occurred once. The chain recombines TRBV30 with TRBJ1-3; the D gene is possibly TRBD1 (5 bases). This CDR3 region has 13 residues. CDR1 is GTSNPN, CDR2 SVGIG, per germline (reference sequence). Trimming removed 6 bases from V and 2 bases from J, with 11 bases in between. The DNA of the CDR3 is TGTGCCTGTTTTGGGGCGCCTGGAAACACCATATATTTT. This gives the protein CACFGAPGNTIYF.

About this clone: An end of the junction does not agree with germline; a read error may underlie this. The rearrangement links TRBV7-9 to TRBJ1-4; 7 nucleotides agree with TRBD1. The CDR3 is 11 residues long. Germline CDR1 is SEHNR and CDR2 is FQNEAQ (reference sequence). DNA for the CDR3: TGTGCCAGCAGCTTAGGACCGGGACAGTTATTT. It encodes CASSLGPGQLF.

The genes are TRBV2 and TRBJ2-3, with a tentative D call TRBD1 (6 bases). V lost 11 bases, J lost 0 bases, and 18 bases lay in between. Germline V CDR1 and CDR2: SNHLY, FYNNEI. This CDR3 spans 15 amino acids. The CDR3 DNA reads TGTGCCTGTAACACCGGGACATCTAGCACAGATACGCAGTATTTT. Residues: CACNTGTSSTDTQYF.

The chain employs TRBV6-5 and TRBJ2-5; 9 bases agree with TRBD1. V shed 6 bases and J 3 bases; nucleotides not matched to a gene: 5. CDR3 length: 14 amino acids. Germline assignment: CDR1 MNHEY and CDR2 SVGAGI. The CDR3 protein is CASSSTGGEETQYF. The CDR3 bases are TGTGCCAGCAGCTCAACAGGGGGCGAAGAGACCCAGTACTTC.

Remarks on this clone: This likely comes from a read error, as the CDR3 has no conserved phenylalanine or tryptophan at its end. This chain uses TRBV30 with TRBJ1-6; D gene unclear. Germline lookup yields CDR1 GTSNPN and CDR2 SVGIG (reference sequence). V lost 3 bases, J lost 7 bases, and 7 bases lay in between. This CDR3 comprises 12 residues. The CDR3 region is CAWSVGNSPLHL. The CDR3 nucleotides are TGTGCCTGGAGCGTCGGAAATTCACCCCTCCACCTT.

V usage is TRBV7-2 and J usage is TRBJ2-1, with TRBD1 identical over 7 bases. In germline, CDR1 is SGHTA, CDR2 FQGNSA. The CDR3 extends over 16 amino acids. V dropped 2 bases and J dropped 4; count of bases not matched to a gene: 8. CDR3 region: CASSLNSGQKYNEQFF. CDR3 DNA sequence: TGTGCCAGCAGCTTAAACTCGGGACAGAAATACAATGAGCAGTTCTTC.

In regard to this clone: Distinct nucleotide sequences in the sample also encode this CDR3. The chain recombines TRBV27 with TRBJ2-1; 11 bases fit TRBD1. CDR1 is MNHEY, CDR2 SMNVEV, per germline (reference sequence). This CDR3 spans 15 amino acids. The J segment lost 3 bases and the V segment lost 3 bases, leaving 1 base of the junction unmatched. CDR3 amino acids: CASSLGQGVYNEQFF. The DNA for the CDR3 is TGTGCCAGCAGTTTGGGACAGGGGGTCTACAATGAGCAGTTCTTC.

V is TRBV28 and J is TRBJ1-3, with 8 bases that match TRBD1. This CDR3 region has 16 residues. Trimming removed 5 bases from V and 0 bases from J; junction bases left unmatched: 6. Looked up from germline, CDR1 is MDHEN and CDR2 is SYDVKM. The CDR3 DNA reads TGTGCCAGCAGTGCCCCCACAGGGGGCTCTGGAAACACCATATATTTT. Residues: CASSAPTGGSGNTIYF.

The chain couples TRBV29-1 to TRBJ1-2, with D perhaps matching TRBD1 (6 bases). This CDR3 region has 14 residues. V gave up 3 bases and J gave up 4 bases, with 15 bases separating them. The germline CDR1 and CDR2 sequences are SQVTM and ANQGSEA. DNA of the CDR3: TGCAGCGTTGACGGAGGGGGACCGATCTATGGCTACACCTTC. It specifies CSVDGGGPIYGYTF.

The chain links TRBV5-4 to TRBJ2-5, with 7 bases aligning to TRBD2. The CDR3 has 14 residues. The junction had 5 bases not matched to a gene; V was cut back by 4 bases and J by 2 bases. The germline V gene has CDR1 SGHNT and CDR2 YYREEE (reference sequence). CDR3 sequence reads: CASSTGLPQETQYF. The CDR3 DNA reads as TGTGCCAGCAGCACGGGACTACCTCAAGAGACCCAGTACTTC.

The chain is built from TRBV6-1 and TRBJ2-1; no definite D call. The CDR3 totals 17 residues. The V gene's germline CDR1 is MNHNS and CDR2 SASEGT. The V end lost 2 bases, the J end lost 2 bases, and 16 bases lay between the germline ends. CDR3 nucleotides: TGTGCCAGCAGTGAACATCTGGGGATTTCCCCCTACAATGAGCAGTTCTTC. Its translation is CASSEHLGISPYNEQFF.

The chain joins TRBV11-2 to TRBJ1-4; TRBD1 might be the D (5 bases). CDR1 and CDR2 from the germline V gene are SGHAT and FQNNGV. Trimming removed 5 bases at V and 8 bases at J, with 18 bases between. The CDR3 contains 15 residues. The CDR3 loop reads CASSHPQGGEEKLFF. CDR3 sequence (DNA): TGTGCCAGCAGCCACCCCCAGGGAGGAGAAGAAAAACTGTTTTTT.

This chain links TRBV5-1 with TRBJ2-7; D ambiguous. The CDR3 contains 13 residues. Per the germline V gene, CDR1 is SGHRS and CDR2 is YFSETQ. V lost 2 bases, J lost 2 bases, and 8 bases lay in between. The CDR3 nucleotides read TGCGCCAGCAGCTTCGAAAGGGCCTACGAGCAGTACTTC. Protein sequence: CASSFERAYEQYF. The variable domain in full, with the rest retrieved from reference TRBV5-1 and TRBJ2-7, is KAGVTQTPRYLIKTRGQQVTLSCSPISGHRSVSWYQQTPGQGLQFLFEYFSETQRNKGNFPGRFSGRQFSNSRSEMNVSTLELGDSALYLCASSFERAYEQYFGPGTRLTVT.

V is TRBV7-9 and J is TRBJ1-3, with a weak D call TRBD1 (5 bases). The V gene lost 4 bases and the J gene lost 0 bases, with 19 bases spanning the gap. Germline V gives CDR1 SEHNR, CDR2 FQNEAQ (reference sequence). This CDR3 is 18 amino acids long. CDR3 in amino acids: CASSWTTGTHSSGNTIYF. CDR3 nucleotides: TGTGCCAGCAGCTGGACAACCGGGACCCACAGCTCTGGAAACACCATATATTTT.

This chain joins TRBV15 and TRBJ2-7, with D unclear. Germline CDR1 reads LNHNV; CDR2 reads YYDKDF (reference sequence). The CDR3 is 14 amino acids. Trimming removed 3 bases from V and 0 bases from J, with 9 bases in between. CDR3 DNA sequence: TGTGCCACCAGCAGCGAAAGGAGCTCCTACGAGCAGTACTTC. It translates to CATSSERSSYEQYF.

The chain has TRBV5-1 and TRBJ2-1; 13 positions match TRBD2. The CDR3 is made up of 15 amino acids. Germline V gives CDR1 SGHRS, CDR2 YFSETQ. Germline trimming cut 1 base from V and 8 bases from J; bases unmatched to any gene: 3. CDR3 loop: CASSLRTSGGDEQFF. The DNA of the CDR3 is TGCGCCAGCAGCTTGAGGACTAGCGGGGGCGATGAGCAGTTCTTC. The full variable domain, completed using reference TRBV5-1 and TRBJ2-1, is KAGVTQTPRYLIKTRGQQVTLSCSPISGHRSVSWYQQTPGQGLQFLFEYFSETQRNKGNFPGRFSGRQFSNSRSEMNVSTLELGDSALYLCASSLRTSGGDEQFFGPGTRLTVL.

The CDR3 region is CASTPYGGGYEQYF. CDR3 DNA: TGTGCCAGCACCCCCTATGGGGGGGGCTACGAGCAGTACTTC. The J gene is TRBJ2-7, the V gene TRBV27; 7 positions match TRBD2. This CDR3 has 14 amino acids. Germline V gives CDR1 MNHEY, CDR2 SMNVEV (reference sequence). Unmatched junction bases numbered 9, after V lost 7 bases and J lost 3 bases.

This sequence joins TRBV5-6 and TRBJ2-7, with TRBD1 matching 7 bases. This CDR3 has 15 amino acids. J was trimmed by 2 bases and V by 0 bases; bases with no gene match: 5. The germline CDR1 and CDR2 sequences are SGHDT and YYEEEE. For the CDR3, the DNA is TGTGCCAGCAGCTTGGCCATGACAGGGACCTACGAGCAGTACTTC. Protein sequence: CASSLAMTGTYEQYF.

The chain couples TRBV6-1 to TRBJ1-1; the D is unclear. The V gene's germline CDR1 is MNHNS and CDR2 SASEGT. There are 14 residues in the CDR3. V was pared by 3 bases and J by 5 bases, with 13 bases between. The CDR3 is CASSDFGIRTEAFF. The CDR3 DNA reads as TGTGCCAGCAGTGATTTTGGGATTAGAACTGAAGCTTTCTTT.

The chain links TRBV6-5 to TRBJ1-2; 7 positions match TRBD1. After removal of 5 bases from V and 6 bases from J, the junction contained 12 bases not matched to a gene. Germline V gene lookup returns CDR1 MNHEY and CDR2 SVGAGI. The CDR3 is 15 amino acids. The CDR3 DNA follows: TGTGCCAGCAGTCCTCCAGGGGGTATAGTTGATGGCTACACCTTC. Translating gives CASSPPGGIVDGYTF.

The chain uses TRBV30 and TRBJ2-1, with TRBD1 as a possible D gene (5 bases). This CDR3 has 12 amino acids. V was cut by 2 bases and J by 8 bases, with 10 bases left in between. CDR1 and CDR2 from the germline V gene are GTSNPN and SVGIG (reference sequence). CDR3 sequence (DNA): TGTGCCTGGAGTATCCAGGGCGATGAGCAGTTCTTC. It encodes CAWSIQGDEQFF.

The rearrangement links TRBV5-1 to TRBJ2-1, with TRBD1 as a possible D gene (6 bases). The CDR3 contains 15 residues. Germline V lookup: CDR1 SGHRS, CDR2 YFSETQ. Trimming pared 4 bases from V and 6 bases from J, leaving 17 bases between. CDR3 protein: CASSVGQSAVNEQFF. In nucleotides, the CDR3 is TGCGCCAGCAGCGTAGGACAGTCCGCTGTCAATGAGCAGTTCTTC.

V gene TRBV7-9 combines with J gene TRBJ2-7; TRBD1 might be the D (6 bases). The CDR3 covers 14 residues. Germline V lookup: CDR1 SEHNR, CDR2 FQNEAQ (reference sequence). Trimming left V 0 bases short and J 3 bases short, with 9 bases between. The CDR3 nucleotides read TGTGCCAGCAGCTTAGCCCCGGACAGCTACGAGCAGTACTTC. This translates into CASSLAPDSYEQYF.